This T cell receptor beta chain was sequenced during a study of radiation and T cells in renal cell carcinoma. The assay was immunoSEQ multiplex PCR, and TCRdb's table has in-frame clones only and misses some. The sample records 19,000 or so clones, less than 70% being singletons. Germline CDR1 and CDR2: SGHDT and YYEEEE. Trimming left V 4 bases short and J 5 bases short, with 13 bases between. The CDR3 spans 14 residues. The treatment was: 15 Gy SBRT to primary tumor, nephrectomy 4 weeks later. This chain links TRBV5-6 with TRBJ1-5, with a possible D match to TRBD1 (5 bases). The source of this sequence is a woman in her 70s with renal cell carcinoma. Material: tumor tissue, obtained from a patient whose treatment included radiotherapy and nephrectomy. CDR3 in amino acids: CASSEDGGYQPQHF. DNA of the CDR3: TGTGCCAGCAGCGAGGACGGGGGTTATCAGCCCCAGCATTTT. Full variable domain (missing parts from reference TRBV5-6 and TRBJ1-5): DAGVTQSPTHLIKTRGQQVTLRCSPKSGHDTVSWYQQALGQGPQFIFQYYEEEERQRGNFPDRFSGHQFPNYSSELNVNALLLGDSALYLCASSEDGGYQPQHFGDGTRLSIL.